These 2 T cell receptor beta chains were all obtained from the same sample, sequenced in a study of T cell responses to AZD1222 COVID-19 vaccine. Clones were read by immunoSEQ multiplex PCR, and TCRdb kept only the in-frame ones, dropping some. Of approximately 80,000 clones in the sample, around 93% were seen once. The sample here was peripheral blood, taken 28 days after the second AZD1222 dose. These receptors all stem from an adult who received the AZD1222 COVID-19 vaccine.

The gene calls are TRBV25-1 and TRBJ1-1; no firm D call. The CDR3 has 11 residues. From germline, CDR1 is MGHDK and CDR2 SYGVNS. V was shortened by 6 bases and J by 1 base, with 3 bases between the two germline ends. CDR3 nucleotide sequence: TGTGCCAGCAGAGAGAACACTGAAGCTTTCTTT. Encoded protein: CASRENTEAFF.

This clone came up a few times. The gene calls are TRBV9 and TRBJ1-1; 8 positions agree with TRBD1. Germline V gene lookup returns CDR1 SGDLS and CDR2 YYNGEE. The CDR3 extends over 14 amino acids. V lost 4 bases and J lost 11; bases outside the gene matches: 13. The CDR3 sequence: CASSTKTGAGSAFF. The CDR3 DNA sequence: TGTGCCAGCAGCACCAAGACAGGGGCGGGCTCGGCTTTCTTT.